This record looks at one TCR beta chain sequence and its context. As yet, its antigen is unknown. Germline V CDR1 and CDR2: MDHEN, SYDVKM. The J segment lost 5 bases and the V segment lost 3 bases, leaving 11 bases of the junction unmatched. CDR3 length: 18 residues. These data are taken from a study of T cell repertoires in cytomegalovirus infection. Study-wide background: Selection of CMV epitopes for the study included recently identified HLA-C-restricted and well-studied HLA-B-restricted ones. Indications of both CMV infection and matching HLA type were provided by public TCR beta signatures.

A single record per CDR3 protein comes from TCRdb applying MiXCR to the reads. The sample lists some 940,000 distinct CDR3 sequences, roughly 31% occurring once. Study-wide results and limits: CMV-specific TCR beta clonotypes restricted by HLA-C dominated the ex vivo response. Carriers of CMV plus the relevant HLA were identified by cumulative public TCR beta family frequency.

This sequence joins TRBV28 and TRBJ2-5, with 14 bases that match TRBD2. The sequences come from cultured CD8+ T cells from PBMCs, collected from culture after CMV antigen stimulation. This receptor was obtained from a human donor in good health (CMV status not recorded). Some clones in this sample may be carry-over from other donors' samples. This CDR3 is CASSFTLGTSGGGETQYF. The CDR3 DNA reads TGTGCCAGCAGTTTTACTTTGGGGACTAGCGGGGGCGGGGAGACCCAGTACTTC.